The 29 T cell receptor beta chains presented below share a single source sample, sequenced in a study of OX40 agonist ivuxolimab in advanced cancers. Sequencing was performed with immunoSEQ multiplex PCR; in TCRdb, only in-frame clones are kept and a portion is missing. The sample shows about 51,000 clones, 70% to 80% of them seen only once. The specimen was CD4+ or CD8+ T cells sorted from blood, collected in a trial of the OX40 agonist ivuxolimab. The receptor source for this set is an adult with an advanced solid tumor such as melanoma, head and neck, liver or kidney cancer.

The chain combines TRBV29-1 with TRBJ1-2; D uncertain. In germline, CDR1 is SQVTM, CDR2 ANQGSEA. The CDR3 totals 12 residues. Trimming shortened V by 3 bases and J by 3 bases, and 8 bases separated the two germline ends. The chain's CDR3 is CSVDGQDYGYTF. CDR3 in DNA: TGCAGCGTTGATGGGCAGGACTATGGCTACACCTTC.

The chain carries TRBV30 and TRBJ2-1; 7 positions agree with TRBD1. The CDR3 consists of 14 residues. Germline lookup yields CDR1 GTSNPN and CDR2 SVGIG (reference sequence). V shed 4 bases, J shed 3 bases, and the junction held 6 bases outside the gene matches. CDR3: CAWTPGQYYNEQFF. The CDR3 DNA follows: TGTGCCTGGACCCCGGGACAGTACTACAATGAGCAGTTCTTC.

A few counts support this clone. The V call is TRBV7-9, the J call TRBJ1-1; D is undetermined. Looked up from germline, CDR1 is SEHNR and CDR2 is FQNEAQ (reference sequence). The ends were cut back, 5 bases at V and 1 base at J, with 2 bases in the middle. The CDR3 totals 11 residues. CDR3 nucleotide sequence: TGTGCCAGCAGCAGGAACACTGAAGCTTTCTTT. Translating it yields CASSRNTEAFF.

The V call is TRBV6-5, the J call TRBJ2-7, with D perhaps matching TRBD1 (6 bases). Trimming removed 6 bases at V and 5 bases at J, with 17 bases between. The CDR3 runs to 14 residues. The V gene's germline CDR1 is MNHEY and CDR2 SVGAGI. The CDR3 nucleotides are TGTGCCAGCAGATGGGGGCTAGGTGTCAACGAGCAGTACTTC. Encoded protein: CASRWGLGVNEQYF.

This sequence joins TRBV5-4 and TRBJ2-1; 9 bases line up with TRBD2. The CDR3 length is 15 residues. The V gene end was trimmed by 4 bases and the J gene end by 9 bases; junction bases not matched to a gene: 11. Germline V CDR1 and CDR2: SGHNT, YYREEE (reference sequence). The CDR3 DNA sequence: TGTGCCAGCAGCACGGAGGGCGGGAGGGCCCCTGAGCAGTTCTTC. This codes for CASSTEGGRAPEQFF. The variable domain in full, completed from reference TRBV5-4 and TRBJ2-1, reads ETGVTQSPTHLIKTRGQQVTLRCSSQSGHNTVSWYQQALGQGPQFIFQYYREEENGRGNFPPRFSGLQFPNYSSELNVNALELDDSALYLCASSTEGGRAPEQFFGPGTRLTVL.

The rearrangement links TRBV18 to TRBJ2-7; D perhaps matches TRBD1 (6 bases). Germline V gene sequence: CDR1 KGHSH, CDR2 LQKENI. The CDR3 extends over 14 amino acids. V was cut by 3 bases and J by 5 bases, with 14 bases left in between. The CDR3, as DNA: TGTGCCAGCTCACCGAACAGGGATTCCAACGAGCAGTACTTC. Translating it yields CASSPNRDSNEQYF.

The chain recombines TRBV5-6 with TRBJ2-5; 11 nucleotides match TRBD1. CDR1 and CDR2 (germline): SGHDT, YYEEEE. Trimming at V came to 5 bases and at J to 4 bases, leaving 7 bases not matched to a gene. The CDR3 totals 15 residues. The chain's CDR3 is CASRRDRGVVETQYF. The CDR3 DNA is TGTGCCAGCAGACGGGACAGGGGGGTCGTAGAGACCCAGTACTTC.

Only one count was recorded for this clone. The V and J genes are TRBV9 and TRBJ1-1, with D unclear. The CDR3 sequence is 12 residues long. CDR1 is SGDLS, CDR2 YYNGEE, per germline. V was trimmed by 3 bases and J by 8 bases, leaving 11 bases between them. The CDR3 is CASSAAGEEAFF. The CDR3 bases are TGTGCCAGCAGCGCCGCCGGGGAGGAAGCTTTCTTT.

The V gene is TRBV19, the J gene TRBJ1-5; no reliable D call. Trimming stripped 7 bases from V and 0 bases from J, with 10 bases between. CDR1 is LNHDA, CDR2 SQIVND, per germline (reference sequence). The CDR3 contains 14 residues. In DNA form, the CDR3 reads TGTGCCAGTATGGAAAGATATAGCAATCAGCCCCAGCATTTT. It yields the protein CASMERYSNQPQHF.

Here the CDR3 DNA reads TGTGCCAGCAGTTCCCCACTCTCGTCCACCTATAATTCACCCCTCCACTTT. Protein product: CASSSPLSSTYNSPLHF. The rearrangement joins TRBV28 to TRBJ1-6; D call uncertain. V lost 4 bases to trimming and J lost 2 bases, with 15 bases between them. Germline V gene data show CDR1 as MDHEN and CDR2 as SYDVKM. The CDR3 is made up of 17 amino acids.

The chain employs TRBV11-2 and TRBJ1-3; 7 nucleotides line up with TRBD1. The J segment lost 4 bases and the V segment lost 2 bases, leaving 17 bases of the junction unmatched. Per the germline V gene, CDR1 is SGHAT and CDR2 is FQNNGV. The CDR3 runs 19 residues. CDR3 DNA sequence: TGTGCCAGCAGCTTAAAGTACCCGAAGGACAGGCCACGAGGAAACACCATATATTTT. This sequence encodes CASSLKYPKDRPRGNTIYF.

The gene calls are TRBV18 and TRBJ1-5, with D maybe TRBD1 (5 bases). CDR1 is KGHSH and CDR2 is LQKENI in the germline V gene. CDR3 length: 13 residues. V was clipped by 2 bases and J by 8 bases, with 10 bases between them. For the CDR3, the DNA is TGTGCCAGCTCACCAGGGGGACCCGAGCCCCAGCATTTT. It specifies CASSPGGPEPQHF.

This chain links TRBV28 with TRBJ2-1, with unresolved D. Germline CDR1 is MDHEN and CDR2 is SYDVKM. This CDR3 region has 11 residues. V was shortened by 5 bases and J by 10 bases, with 9 bases between the two germline ends. CDR3 residues: CASSATWEQFF. The DNA for the CDR3 is TGTGCCAGCAGTGCGACTTGGGAGCAGTTCTTC.

The V call is TRBV5-4, the J call TRBJ2-7, with 7 bases fitting TRBD2. This CDR3 is built from 15 residues. J was trimmed by 4 bases and V by 3 bases; bases with no gene match: 10. Per germline, CDR1 SGHNT and CDR2 YYREEE (reference sequence). The CDR3 region is CASSSKTSRRYEQYF. The CDR3 DNA reads as TGTGCCAGCAGCTCGAAGACTAGCAGGAGGTACGAGCAGTACTTC.

By sample fraction, this clone is medium-sized. The chain combines TRBV27 with TRBJ2-7, with D perhaps assigned TRBD1 or TRBD2 (6 bases each). V lost 2 bases and J 10 bases, leaving 18 bases between the germline ends. This CDR3 has 14 amino acids. In germline, CDR1 is MNHEY, CDR2 SMNVEV (reference sequence). DNA for the CDR3: TGTGCCAGCAGTTTACGCCAAGGGGGACTCGGCCAGTACTTC. Translating it yields CASSLRQGGLGQYF.

V gene TRBV19 combines with J gene TRBJ2-7; perhaps TRBD1 as D (6 bases). The V end was cut by 5 bases, the J end by 5 bases, with 25 bases between. This CDR3 has 17 residues. Germline V gene data show CDR1 as LNHDA and CDR2 as SQIVND (reference sequence). CDR3 region: CASSRTRLQGSSHEQYF. In nucleotides, the CDR3 is TGTGCCAGTAGTCGCACGCGTCTCCAGGGGAGTTCTCACGAGCAGTACTTC. Filled out from reference TRBV19 and TRBJ2-7, the complete variable domain reads DGGITQSPKYLFRKEGQNVTLSCEQNLNHDAMYWYRQDPGQGLRLIYYSQIVNDFQKGDIAEGYSVSREKKESFPLTVTSAQKNPTAFYLCASSRTRLQGSSHEQYFGPGTRLTVT.

V and J are TRBV6-6 and TRBJ2-5; the D gene is possibly TRBD1 (5 bases). The CDR3 loop spans 13 amino acids. Germline lookup yields CDR1 MNHNY and CDR2 SVGAGI (reference sequence). V was pared by 2 bases and J by 5 bases, with 9 bases between. CDR3 protein: CASSYQGWETQYF. Here the CDR3 DNA reads TGTGCCAGCAGTTACCAGGGTTGGGAGACCCAGTACTTC.

The chain is built from TRBV29-1 and TRBJ1-2, with D perhaps TRBD1 (6 bases). This CDR3 contains 12 residues. The V gene lost 3 bases and the J gene lost 2 bases, with 7 bases spanning the gap. Per germline, CDR1 SQVTM and CDR2 ANQGSEA. This chain's CDR3 is CSVDQGNYGYTF. Here the CDR3 DNA reads TGCAGCGTTGACCAGGGGAACTATGGCTACACCTTC. Full variable domain (rest looked up from reference TRBV29-1 and TRBJ1-2): SAVISQKPSRDICQRGTSLTIQCQVDSQVTMMFWYRQQPGQSLTLIATANQGSEATYESGFVIDKFPISRPNLTFSTLTVSNMSPEDSSIYLCSVDQGNYGYTFGSGTRLTVV.

The V gene is TRBV9, the J gene TRBJ2-2; D is perhaps TRBD2 (6 bases). Deletions cut 4 bases from V and 5 bases from J, with 12 bases between. The CDR3 sequence is 14 residues long. The V gene's germline CDR1 is SGDLS and CDR2 YYNGEE. The DNA of the CDR3 is TGTGCCAGCAGCTATGGGGGGACGACCGGGGAGCTGTTTTTT. Translation gives CASSYGGTTGELFF.

The chain couples TRBV28 to TRBJ2-7, with 9 bases lining up with TRBD1. After removal of 4 bases from V and 2 bases from J, the junction contained 12 bases not matched to a gene. CDR1 and CDR2 (germline): MDHEN, SYDVKM. The CDR3 totals 17 residues. In nucleotides, the CDR3 is TGTGCCAGCAGTTCTGATCAAAGGGACAGGGCGACCTACGAGCAGTACTTC. Translated, it gives CASSSDQRDRATYEQYF.

This clone was counted only a few times. The genes are TRBV28 and TRBJ1-1; TRBD1 might be the D (5 bases). Germline CDR1 reads MDHEN; CDR2 reads SYDVKM. V lost 3 bases and J lost 5, with 13 bases in between. The CDR3 length is 14 residues. The CDR3 reads CASSFAGARTEAFF. The DNA for the CDR3 is TGTGCCAGCAGTTTTGCCGGGGCGCGGACTGAAGCTTTCTTT.

The rearrangement joins TRBV5-1 to TRBJ1-2; tentative D call: TRBD1 (6 bases). Germline loops: CDR1 SGHRS, CDR2 YFSETQ. The germline V and J ends were trimmed by 4 bases and 4 bases, with 17 bases remaining between them. CDR3 size: 15 residues. Here the CDR3 DNA reads TGCGCCAGCAGCCTGGAATTGGGGGCCGCCTATGGCTACACCTTC. Translation gives CASSLELGAAYGYTF. The full variable domain, with the rest looked up from reference TRBV5-1 and TRBJ1-2, is KAGVTQTPRYLIKTRGQQVTLSCSPISGHRSVSWYQQTPGQGLQFLFEYFSETQRNKGNFPGRFSGRQFSNSRSEMNVSTLELGDSALYLCASSLELGAAYGYTFGSGTRLTVV.

The rearrangement uses TRBV15 and TRBJ2-6; D is unclear. The V gene lost 0 bases and the J gene lost 0 bases, with 15 bases spanning the gap. This CDR3 region has 19 residues. CDR1 is LNHNV, CDR2 YYDKDF, per germline (reference sequence). CDR3 residues: CATSRDPLTSYSGANVLTF. The CDR3 DNA follows: TGTGCCACCAGCAGAGATCCTCTGACTTCTTACTCTGGGGCCAACGTCCTGACTTTC.

Points on this clone: Other DNA sequences in the sample encode the same CDR3. The chain has TRBV28 and TRBJ1-4, with TRBD1 matching over 7 bases. Germline V gene data show CDR1 as MDHEN and CDR2 as SYDVKM. After removal of 3 bases from V and 4 bases from J, the junction contained 5 bases not matched to a gene. CDR3 length: 15 amino acids. The CDR3 sequence is CASSLVGQNNEKLFF. The CDR3 nucleotides are TGTGCCAGCAGTTTGGTGGGACAGAATAATGAAAAACTGTTTTTT.

This chain connects TRBV2 to TRBJ2-6; no definite D call. CDR3 length equals 11 residues. Germline V gives CDR1 SNHLY, CDR2 FYNNEI. Deletions cut 5 bases from V and 8 bases from J, with 4 bases between. This chain's CDR3 is CASSPTNVLTF. The CDR3 DNA is TGTGCCAGCAGTCCCACCAACGTCCTGACTTTC.

The V and J genes are TRBV28 and TRBJ1-6; 7 nucleotides line up with TRBD1. Germline CDR1 is MDHEN and CDR2 is SYDVKM. The CDR3 consists of 22 residues. Trimming took 4 bases from V and 0 from J; bases not matched to a gene: 21. The CDR3 reads CASSSTYYHRGRPSSYNSPLHF. CDR3 DNA: TGTGCCAGCAGTTCAACGTATTATCACAGGGGACGGCCTAGCTCCTATAATTCACCCCTCCACTTT.

This clone has more than one count but fewer than ten. The chain recombines TRBV9 with TRBJ1-1; D possibly corresponds to TRBD1 (6 bases). The CDR3 spans 14 residues. Trimming pared 3 bases from V and 3 bases from J, leaving 12 bases between. Germline V gene data show CDR1 as SGDLS and CDR2 as YYNGEE. CDR3 DNA sequence: TGTGCCAGCAGCGCTATACAGGGTCACACTGAAGCTTTCTTT. Translated, it gives CASSAIQGHTEAFF. Full variable domain (missing parts from reference TRBV9 and TRBJ1-1): DSGVTQTPKHLITATGQRVTLRCSPRSGDLSVYWYQQSLDQGLQFLIQYYNGEERAKGNILERFSAQQFPDLHSELNLSSLELGDSALYFCASSAIQGHTEAFFGQGTRLTVV.

With respect to this clone: At one of its ends the junction is not consistent with the germline gene, which may arise from a read error. The chain carries TRBV28 and TRBJ2-1; 9 nucleotides line up with TRBD1. Germline lookup yields CDR1 MDHEN and CDR2 SYDVKM. The CDR3 has 13 amino acids. The CDR3, as DNA: TGTGCCAGCAGTCTTTCCCGGGACAGGGACCAGGTCTTC. Amino acid sequence: CASSLSRDRDQVF.

This clone was detected once. Sequence at one end of the junction differs from germline and may be a read error. J is TRBJ2-1 and V is TRBV6-5; D might be TRBD2 (6 bases). Germline V gene sequence: CDR1 MNHEY, CDR2 SVGAGI. CDR3 size: 14 residues. CDR3 protein: CASSLGLGTGVLVF. CDR3 DNA sequence: TGTGCCAGCAGCCTGGGGTTGGGGACGGGGGTCTTGGTCTTC.